The 26 T cell receptor beta chains below all came from one sample that was sequenced in a study of tissue T cells after allogeneic stem cell transplantation. Here immunoSEQ multiplex PCR was the method, and the copy in TCRdb shows in-frame clones only, minus some. The sample includes around 9,000 clones, around 45% of them seen just once. Time point in this sample: mouse harvest day 7 after allogeneic transplant. Mouse grafts combined 10^7 T-cell-depleted bone marrow cells with 10^6 splenic CD5+ T cells. Material: gut tissue. These receptors were obtained from a female BALB/c mouse given C57BL/6 T cells with graft-versus-host disease after an allogeneic hematopoietic cell transplant.

There are a few counts of this clone. Mouse germline and gene names are used. The read gets to within 1 residue of the CDR3 end, and the germline J gene fills in the rest. V usage is TRBV3 and J usage is TRBJ2-7; 8 bases are shared with TRBD2. V trimming: 5 bases; J trimming: 3 bases; junction bases outside the gene matches: 3. The germline V gene encodes CDR1 SNHLY and CDR2 FYNGKV (reference sequence). CDR3 length: 13 amino acids. CDR3 loop: CASSQTGVYEQYF. The sequenced CDR3 bases are TGTGCCAGCAGCCAGACTGGGGTCTATGAACAGTAC.

About this clone itself: Each gene name is a mouse one. Read coverage stops 1 residue before the CDR3 terminus; the germline J gene supplies the remainder. V gene TRBV26 combines with J gene TRBJ1-1; no clear D. Trimming removed 3 bases at V and 0 bases at J, with 5 bases between. CDR3 length: 13 residues. Germline V gene sequence: CDR1 KGHPV, CDR2 FQNQEV (reference sequence). Partial CDR3 DNA: TGTGCCAGCAGTCTCCAGTCAAACACAGAAGTCTTC. This translates into CASSLQSNTEVF. The CDR3, in full, reads CASSLQSNTEVFF.

Comment on this clone: The gene names here belong to mouse. The read stops 1 residue short of the end of the CDR3; the missing end is completed from the germline J gene. This chain uses TRBV23 with TRBJ2-7. Germline assignment: CDR1 KGHTA and CDR2 FQNQQP. The CDR3 consists of 11 residues. The sequenced part of the CDR3 DNA is TGCTCCAGCAGTCAGGACTATGAACAGTAC. Protein sequence: CSSSQDYEQY. The full CDR3 is CSSSQDYEQYF.

This clone was seen a handful of times. Gene names are mouse gene names. The CDR3 end is not reached by the read, which stops 1 residue before it; the germline J gene fills it in. J is TRBJ2-7 and V is TRBV13-2; D may be TRBD2 (6 bases). CDR1 and CDR2 from the germline V gene are NNHNN and SYGAGS (reference sequence). Trimming pared 0 bases from V and 4 bases from J, leaving 8 bases between. This CDR3 contains 13 residues. The part of the CDR3 DNA that was read is TGTGCCAGCGGTGATGCTGACTGGTATGAACAGTAC. Translating it yields CASGDADWYEQY. The entire CDR3 sequence reads CASGDADWYEQYF.

Note on this clone: Gene names are the mouse ones. The CDR3 end falls 1 residue outside the read, so it is completed with the germline J gene. The V and J genes are TRBV26 and TRBJ1-6; no reliable D call. TRBJ1-6 is noted as an ORF with a role that remains uncertain. Germline-derived CDR1 and CDR2 are KGHPV and FQNQEV (reference sequence). The CDR3 is 15 amino acids. Trimming removed 4 bases at V and 0 bases at J, with 7 bases between. CDR3 residues: CASSPYNSYNSPLYF. The covered CDR3 bases are TGTGCCAGCAGTCCCTACAATTCCTATAATTCGCCCCTCTAC.

Within the sample, this clone is large. The listed genes are named as in mouse. With the read ending 1 residue before the CDR3 end, the germline J gene is used to fill in that end. J is TRBJ2-7 and V is TRBV16; D is undetermined. Trimming removed 1 base at V and 3 bases at J, with 10 bases between. This CDR3 spans 14 amino acids. CDR1 is SGHSA, CDR2 FRNQAP, per germline. This CDR3 reads CASSLGPTLYEQYF. The DNA read from the CDR3 is TGTGCAAGCAGCTTAGGGCCAACTCTCTATGAACAGTAC.

For this clone: Gene labels here are mouse ones. The observed sequence ends 1 residue before the CDR3 terminus, with the missing tail filled in from the germline J gene. The chain employs TRBV5 and TRBJ2-5; D may correspond to TRBD1 or TRBD2 (5 bases each). Germline-derived CDR1 and CDR2 are LGHNA and YNLKQL (reference sequence). Between the trimmed V and J ends, which lost 1 base and 1 base, there was a span of 6 bases. This CDR3 has 14 residues. The covered CDR3 bases are TGTGCCAGCAGCCAAGGGGGGTACCAAGACACCCAGTAC. Translating gives CASSQGGYQDTQY. From start to end, the CDR3 is CASSQGGYQDTQYF.

In regard to this clone: Mouse names are used for the genes. The CDR3 goes on 1 residue after the read ends, and that part is filled in from the germline J gene. The rearrangement uses TRBV26 and TRBJ1-2; D gene uncertain. Germline V gives CDR1 KGHPV, CDR2 FQNQEV (reference sequence). The CDR3 extends over 14 amino acids. Trimming pared 4 bases from V and 0 bases from J, leaving 9 bases between. CDR3 loop: CASSRSGTNSDYTF. The sequenced CDR3 bases are TGTGCCAGCAGTCGTTCCGGGACAAACTCCGACTACACC.

A note on this clone: Gene names refer to mouse genes. The read stops 1 residue short of the end of the CDR3; the missing end is completed from the germline J gene. The rearrangement joins TRBV24 to TRBJ2-5; no definite D call. CDR1 and CDR2 from the germline V gene are KGHTA and FRNEEI. The CDR3 consists of 13 residues. V was clipped by 4 bases and J by 2 bases, with 7 bases between them. The CDR3 bases that were read are TGTGCCAGCAGTCCGGACCGCCAAGACACCCAGTAC. Amino acids: CASSPDRQDTQY. The entire CDR3 reads CASSPDRQDTQYF.

There are a few counts of this clone. Gene and germline names: mouse. The CDR3 end falls 1 residue outside the read, so it is completed with the germline J gene. The chain couples TRBV4 to TRBJ2-7; 11 bases agree with TRBD2. CDR1 is LGHDT, CDR2 YNNKQL, per germline (reference sequence). With V trimmed by 6 bases and J by 5 bases, 6 bases remained unmatched. The CDR3 extends over 14 amino acids. Partial CDR3 DNA: TGTGCCAGCAGGCACTGGGGGGGCGCCGATGAACAGTAC. Translated, it gives CASRHWGGADEQY. The full CDR3 protein is CASRHWGGADEQYF.

This clone was seen more than once but under ten times. Mouse germline and gene names are used. Sequencing ends 1 residue short of the CDR3 end; the germline J gene provides the rest. The chain uses TRBV13-2 and TRBJ1-1; no reliable D call. The germline V gene has CDR1 NNHNN and CDR2 SYGAGS (reference sequence). Trimming took 2 bases from V and 6 from J, leaving 8 bases between them. The CDR3 extends over 12 amino acids. Partial CDR3 DNA: TGTGCCAGCGGTGACCGGGTTCCAGAAGTCTTC. Its translation: CASGDRVPEVF. The entire CDR3 is CASGDRVPEVFF.

This clone was seen a handful of times. Gene names denote mouse genes. The CDR3 is cut off 1 residue early in the read; its end comes from the germline J gene. The chain carries TRBV26 and TRBJ2-2; D is possibly TRBD2 (6 bases). This CDR3 has 15 residues. Trimming removed 4 bases at V and 0 bases at J, with 9 bases between. Germline values: CDR1 KGHPV, CDR2 FQNQEV (reference sequence). The CDR3 DNA, read in part, is TGTGCCAGCAGTCCACACTGGGCAAACACCGGGCAGCTCTAC. Translating gives CASSPHWANTGQLY. The complete CDR3 reads CASSPHWANTGQLYF. Complete variable domain (other parts from reference TRBV26 and TRBJ2-2): NSKVIQTPRYLVKGQGQKAKMRCIPEKGHPVVFWYQQNKNNEFKFLINFQNQEVLQQIDMTEKRFSAECPSNSPCSLEIQSSEAGDSALYLCASSPHWANTGQLYFGEGSKLTVL.

With respect to this clone: These gene names are mouse names. The read comes to an end 1 residue before the CDR3 does, leaving the germline J gene to fill in the end. The chain has TRBV4 and TRBJ1-1, with 7 bases lining up with TRBD1. Germline V gives CDR1 LGHDT, CDR2 YNNKQL (reference sequence). The length of the CDR3 is 14 residues. V shed 5 bases, J shed 2 bases, and the junction held 5 bases outside the gene matches. CDR3 DNA (partial): TGTGCCAGCAGCCACGGGGACAGCAACACAGAAGTCTTC. Protein: CASSHGDSNTEVF. The entire CDR3 protein reads CASSHGDSNTEVFF.

About this clone itself: The gene names given are mouse names. The read halts 1 residue ahead of the CDR3 end, with the missing end drawn from the germline J gene. Other DNA sequences within the sample encode an identical CDR3. The V call is TRBV26, the J call TRBJ2-2, with D perhaps given as TRBD1 or TRBD2 (6 bases each). The germline V gene encodes CDR1 KGHPV and CDR2 FQNQEV (reference sequence). Trimming stripped 4 bases from V and 2 bases from J, with 8 bases between. The CDR3 consists of 14 residues. The part of the CDR3 DNA that was read is TGTGCCAGCAGTCCGGGGGCCAACACCGGGCAGCTCTAC. As protein: CASSPGANTGQLY. The whole CDR3 protein reads CASSPGANTGQLYF.

The sample holds a few counts of this clone. Mouse gene names and germline throughout. The sequence runs out 1 residue before the end of the CDR3; the remainder is reconstructed from the germline J gene. The V gene is TRBV31, the J gene TRBJ2-3, with D uncertain. Trimming pared 0 bases from V and 2 bases from J, leaving 3 bases between. The CDR3 totals 12 residues. Germline values: CDR1 GKSSPN, CDR2 SITVG. The sequenced CDR3 bases are TGTGCCTGGAGTCTAACTGCAGAAACGCTGTAT. Translation: CAWSLTAETLY. The entire CDR3 protein is CAWSLTAETLYF.

On this clone itself: Here the gene names and germline are mouse. The missing CDR3 end, 1 residue past where the read stops, is filled in from the germline J gene. The chain joins TRBV3 to TRBJ2-5, with unresolved D. CDR1 and CDR2 (germline): SNHLY, FYNGKV (reference sequence). V lost 3 bases, J lost 4 bases, and 2 bases lay in between. The CDR3 has 11 residues. CDR3: CASSFKDTQYF. The covered CDR3 bases are TGTGCCAGCAGCTTCAAAGACACCCAGTAC.

This clone is categorized as medium-sized (0.01 to 0.1%). Mouse gene names and germline throughout. The read falls 1 residue short of the CDR3 end, and the missing part is taken from the germline J gene. This chain uses TRBV14 with TRBJ2-7; TRBD2 matches at 11 bases. The CDR3 contains 13 residues. V was pared by 4 bases and J by 4 bases, with 1 base of the junction left unmatched. The germline V gene encodes CDR1 SGHDT and CDR2 FRDEAV. The CDR3 DNA, read in part, is TGTGCCAGCAGTCGGGACTGGGGGTATGAACAGTAC. It encodes CASSRDWGYEQY. The entire CDR3 protein is CASSRDWGYEQYF. Full variable domain (rest looked up from reference TRBV14 and TRBJ2-7): EAGVTQSPRYAVLQEGQAVSFWCDPISGHDTLYWYQQPRDQGPQLLVYFRDEAVIDNSQLPSDRFSAVRPKGTNSTLKIQSAKQGDTATYLCASSRDWGYEQYFGPGTRLTVL.

In the case of this clone: Germline and genes: mouse. The read falls 1 residue short of the CDR3 end, and the missing part is taken from the germline J gene. The chain joins TRBV31 to TRBJ2-3; 8 bases map to TRBD2. The germline gives CDR1 GKSSPN, CDR2 SITVG. The CDR3 is made up of 15 amino acids. The V segment lost 3 bases and the J segment 0 bases; nucleotides outside the gene matches: 5. The covered CDR3 bases are TGTGCCTGGAGAGACTGGGGTCCTAGTGCAGAAACGCTGTAT. This encodes CAWRDWGPSAETLY. The complete CDR3 protein is CAWRDWGPSAETLYF.

This clone was found a few times. Any gene name here is a mouse gene name. From the germline J gene comes the end of the CDR3, since the read stops 1 residue before it. The rearrangement joins TRBV1 to TRBJ2-1; the match to TRBD1 covers 8 bases. The germline V gene has CDR1 NSQYPW and CDR2 LRSPGD (reference sequence). Losses at the gene ends were 4 bases for V and 5 bases for J; bases not matched to a gene: 4. The CDR3 runs 14 residues. CDR3 sequence reads: CTCSVGQGNAEQFF. The CDR3 bases that were read are TGCACCTGCAGTGTAGGACAGGGTAATGCTGAGCAGTTC.

Note on this clone: Gene names and germline refer to mouse. The missing CDR3 end, 1 residue past where the read stops, is filled in from the germline J gene. This chain connects TRBV4 to TRBJ1-2, with D uncertain. The CDR3 loop spans 13 amino acids. V was shortened by 5 bases and J by 0 bases, with 7 bases between the two germline ends. CDR1 is LGHDT, CDR2 YNNKQL, per germline (reference sequence). CDR3 sequence: CASSPTPNSDYTF. Partial CDR3 DNA: TGTGCCAGCAGCCCGACACCAAACTCCGACTACACC.

On this clone itself: Genes here carry mouse names. The sequenced fragment ends 1 residue before the CDR3 boundary, so the rest is inferred from the germline J gene. The genes are TRBV23 and TRBJ2-1; the D segment call TRBD1 is taken from the table without a DNA check. The CDR3 consists of 13 residues. The V gene's germline CDR1 is KGHTA and CDR2 FQNQQP. CDR3 protein: CSSSQSGYAEQFF. CDR3 DNA (partial): TGCTCCAGCAGTCAATCAGGTTATGCTGAGCAGTTC.

This clone counts as medium-sized (0.01 to 0.1%). Mouse names are used for the genes. Read coverage stops 1 residue before the CDR3 terminus; the germline J gene supplies the remainder. The rearrangement links TRBV24 to TRBJ2-1; TRBD2 agrees at 9 bases. This CDR3 spans 15 amino acids. Germline assignment: CDR1 KGHTA and CDR2 FRNEEI. J was trimmed by 7 bases and V by 1 base; bases with no gene match: 5. Partial CDR3 DNA: TGTGCCAGCAGTCTGTCGCTGGGGGGGTGGGCTGAGCAGTTC. Protein product: CASSLSLGGWAEQF. The CDR3, in full, reads CASSLSLGGWAEQFF.

Comments on this clone: Germline and genes here are mouse. The read is 1 residue too short to cover the CDR3 end, so that end is filled in from the germline J gene. This rearrangement joins TRBV12-1 to TRBJ2-1; TRBD2 aligns across 8 bases. Germline CDR1 SGHSN, CDR2 HYEKVE. V shed 0 bases and J 0 bases; nucleotides not matched to a gene: 3. This CDR3 comprises 16 residues. CDR3 DNA, as far as it was read: TGTGCCAGCTCTCTCGCCTGGGGGGATAACTATGCTGAGCAGTTC. Translation: CASSLAWGDNYAEQF. The complete CDR3 protein is CASSLAWGDNYAEQFF.

Concerning this clone: Genes and germline are mouse. The CDR3 here is CASSPLQGANTEVFF. The CDR3 DNA, read in part, is TGTGCCAGCAGCCCTCTACAGGGGGCAAACACAGAAGTCTTC. The rearrangement uses TRBV3 and TRBJ1-1; 8 nucleotides line up with TRBD1. The read stops 1 residue short of the end of the CDR3; the missing end is completed from the germline J gene. J lost 0 bases, V lost 5 bases, and 5 bases had no gene match. The germline CDR1 and CDR2 sequences are SNHLY and FYNGKV (reference sequence). This CDR3 is 15 amino acids long.

With regard to this clone: Germline and genes here are mouse. With the read ending 1 residue before the CDR3 end, the germline J gene is used to fill in that end. The rearrangement uses TRBV16 and TRBJ1-1, with D unclear. Germline CDR1 reads SGHSA; CDR2 reads FRNQAP. The CDR3 is 12 amino acids. V shed 0 bases and J shed 4 bases, with 3 bases lying between them. The DNA read from the CDR3 is TGTGCAAGCAGCTTAGATCGCACAGAAGTCTTC. Its protein is CASSLDRTEVF. The whole CDR3 protein is CASSLDRTEVFF.

Note on this clone: Each gene name is a mouse one. The CDR3: CASSYDRKDTQYF. The DNA read from the CDR3 is TGTGCAAGCAGTTATGACAGGAAAGACACCCAGTAC. The chain links TRBV16 to TRBJ2-5; weak D call: TRBD1 (6 bases). The read falls 1 residue short of the CDR3 end, and the missing part is taken from the germline J gene. Trimming removed 6 bases at V and 4 bases at J, with 11 bases between. The CDR3 consists of 13 residues. The germline CDR1 and CDR2 sequences are SGHSA and FRNQAP.